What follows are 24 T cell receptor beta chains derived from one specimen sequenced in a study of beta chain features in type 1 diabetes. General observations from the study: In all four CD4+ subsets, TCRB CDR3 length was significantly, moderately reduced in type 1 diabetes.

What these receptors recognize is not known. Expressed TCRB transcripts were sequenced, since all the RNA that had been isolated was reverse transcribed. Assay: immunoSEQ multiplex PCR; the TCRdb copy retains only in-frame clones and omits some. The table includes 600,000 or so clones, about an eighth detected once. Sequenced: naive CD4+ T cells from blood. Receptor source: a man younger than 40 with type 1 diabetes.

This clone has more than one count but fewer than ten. Here the CDR3 reads CASPPLSPSVLTF. The CDR3 region has the DNA TGCGCCAGCCCACCGTTAAGCCCCTCTGTCCTGACTTTC. The chain couples TRBV4-3 to TRBJ2-6, with D unresolved. V was trimmed by 8 bases and J by 13 bases, leaving 18 bases between them. The germline V gene encodes CDR1 LGHNA and CDR2 YSLEER. This CDR3 is 13 amino acids long.

DNA of the CDR3: TGTGCCAGTAGCTCTACGACGGCTGGAAACACCATATATTTT. It specifies CASSSTTAGNTIYF. The chain has TRBV19 and TRBJ1-3; D gene uncertain. The CDR3 runs to 14 residues. V lost 6 bases and J 2 bases, leaving 11 bases between the germline ends. CDR1 is LNHDA, CDR2 SQIVND, per germline (reference sequence).

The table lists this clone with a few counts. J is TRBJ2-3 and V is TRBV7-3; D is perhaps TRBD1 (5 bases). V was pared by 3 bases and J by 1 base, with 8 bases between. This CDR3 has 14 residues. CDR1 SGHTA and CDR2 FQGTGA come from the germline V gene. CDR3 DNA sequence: TGTGCCAGCAGCTTCCAACAGGGCACAGATACGCAGTATTTT. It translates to CASSFQQGTDTQYF.

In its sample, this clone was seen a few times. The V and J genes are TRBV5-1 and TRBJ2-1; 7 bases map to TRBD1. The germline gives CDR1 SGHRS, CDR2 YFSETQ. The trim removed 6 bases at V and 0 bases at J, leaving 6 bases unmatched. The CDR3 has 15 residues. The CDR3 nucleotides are TGCGCCAGCACCACAGGGGCCAACTCCTACAATGAGCAGTTCTTC. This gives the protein CASTTGANSYNEQFF.

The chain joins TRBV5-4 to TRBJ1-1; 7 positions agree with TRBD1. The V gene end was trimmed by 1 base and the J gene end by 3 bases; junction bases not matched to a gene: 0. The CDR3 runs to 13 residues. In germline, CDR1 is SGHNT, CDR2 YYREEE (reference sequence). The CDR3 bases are TGTGCCAGCAGCTTGACAGGGGACACTGAAGCTTTCTTT. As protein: CASSLTGDTEAFF.

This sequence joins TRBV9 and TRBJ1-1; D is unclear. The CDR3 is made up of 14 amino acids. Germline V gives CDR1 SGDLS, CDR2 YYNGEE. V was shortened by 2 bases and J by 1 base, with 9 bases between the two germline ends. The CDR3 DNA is TGTGCCAGCAGCGTGTCGACTGGGAACACTGAAGCTTTCTTT. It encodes CASSVSTGNTEAFF.

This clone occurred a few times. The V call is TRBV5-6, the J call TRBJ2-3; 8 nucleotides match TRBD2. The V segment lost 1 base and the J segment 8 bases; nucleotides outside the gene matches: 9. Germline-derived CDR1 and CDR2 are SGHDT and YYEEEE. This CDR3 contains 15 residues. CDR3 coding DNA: TGTGCCAGCAGCTTGAATAATGCGGGGGGCCCTACGCAGTATTTT. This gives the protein CASSLNNAGGPTQYF.

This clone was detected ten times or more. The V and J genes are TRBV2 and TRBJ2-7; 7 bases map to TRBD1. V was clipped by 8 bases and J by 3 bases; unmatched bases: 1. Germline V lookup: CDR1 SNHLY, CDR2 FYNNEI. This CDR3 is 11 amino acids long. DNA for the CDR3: TGTGCCAGCGGGACAGACTACGAGCAGTACTTC. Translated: CASGTDYEQYF.

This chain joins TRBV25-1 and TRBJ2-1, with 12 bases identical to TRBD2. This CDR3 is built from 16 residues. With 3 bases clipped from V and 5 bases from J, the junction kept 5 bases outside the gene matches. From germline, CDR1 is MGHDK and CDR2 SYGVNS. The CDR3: CASSDPGLAGNNEQFF. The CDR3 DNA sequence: TGTGCCAGCAGTGATCCGGGACTAGCGGGCAACAATGAGCAGTTCTTC.

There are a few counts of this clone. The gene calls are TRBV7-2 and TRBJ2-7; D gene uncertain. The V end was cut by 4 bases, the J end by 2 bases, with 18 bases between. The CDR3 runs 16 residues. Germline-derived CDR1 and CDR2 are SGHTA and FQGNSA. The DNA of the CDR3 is TGTGCCAGCAGCTCACAACCGGTGGGTTCGCCCTACGAGCAGTACTTC. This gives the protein CASSSQPVGSPYEQYF.

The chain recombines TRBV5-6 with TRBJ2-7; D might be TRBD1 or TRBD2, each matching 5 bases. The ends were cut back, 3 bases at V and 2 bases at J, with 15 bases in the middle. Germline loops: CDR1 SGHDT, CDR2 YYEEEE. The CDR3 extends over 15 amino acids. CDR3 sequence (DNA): TGTGCCAGCAGCTCAACGGGGCGGGCGACCTACGAGCAGTACTTC. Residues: CASSSTGRATYEQYF.

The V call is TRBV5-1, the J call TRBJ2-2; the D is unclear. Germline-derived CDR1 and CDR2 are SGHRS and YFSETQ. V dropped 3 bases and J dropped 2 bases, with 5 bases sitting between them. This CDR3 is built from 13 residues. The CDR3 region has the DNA TGCGCCAGCAGCTCCGGAAACACCGGGGAGCTGTTTTTT. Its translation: CASSSGNTGELFF. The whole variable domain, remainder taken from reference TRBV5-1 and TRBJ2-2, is KAGVTQTPRYLIKTRGQQVTLSCSPISGHRSVSWYQQTPGQGLQFLFEYFSETQRNKGNFPGRFSGRQFSNSRSEMNVSTLELGDSALYLCASSSGNTGELFFGEGSRLTVL.

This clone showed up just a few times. CDR3 nucleotides: TGTGCCAGCAGTGATACACAGGGGCCGTACCCCTACGAGCAGTACTTC. This sequence encodes CASSDTQGPYPYEQYF. The chain recombines TRBV25-1 with TRBJ2-7; 7 bases map to TRBD1. This CDR3 contains 16 residues. Germline assignment: CDR1 MGHDK and CDR2 SYGVNS. V gave up 3 bases and J gave up 2 bases; unmatched junction bases: 10.

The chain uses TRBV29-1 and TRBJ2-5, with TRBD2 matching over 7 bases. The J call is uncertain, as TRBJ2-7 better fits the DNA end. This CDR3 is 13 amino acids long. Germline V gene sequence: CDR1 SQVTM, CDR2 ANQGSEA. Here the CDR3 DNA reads TGCAGCGCAAGACAGCGGGATTCCTACGAGCAGTACTTC. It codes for CSARQRDSYEQYF.

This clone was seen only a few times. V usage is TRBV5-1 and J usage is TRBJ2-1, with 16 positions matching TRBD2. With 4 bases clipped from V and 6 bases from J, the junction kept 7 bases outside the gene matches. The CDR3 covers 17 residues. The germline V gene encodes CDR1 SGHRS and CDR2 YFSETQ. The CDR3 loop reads CASSPGTSGGAGNEQFF. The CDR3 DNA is TGCGCCAGCAGCCCCGGGACTAGCGGGGGGGCTGGCAATGAGCAGTTCTTC.

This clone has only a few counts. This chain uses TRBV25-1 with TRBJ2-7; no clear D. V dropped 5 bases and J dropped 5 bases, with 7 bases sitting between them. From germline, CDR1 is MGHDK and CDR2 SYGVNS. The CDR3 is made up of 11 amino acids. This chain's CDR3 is CASSFYHEQYF. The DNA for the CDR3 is TGTGCCAGCAGTTTTTACCACGAGCAGTACTTC.

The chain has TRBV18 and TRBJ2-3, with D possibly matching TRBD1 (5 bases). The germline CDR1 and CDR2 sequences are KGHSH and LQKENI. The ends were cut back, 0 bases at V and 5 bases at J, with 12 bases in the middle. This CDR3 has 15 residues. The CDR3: CASSPPEGQGDTQYF. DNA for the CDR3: TGTGCCAGCTCACCACCAGAAGGTCAGGGAGATACGCAGTATTTT.

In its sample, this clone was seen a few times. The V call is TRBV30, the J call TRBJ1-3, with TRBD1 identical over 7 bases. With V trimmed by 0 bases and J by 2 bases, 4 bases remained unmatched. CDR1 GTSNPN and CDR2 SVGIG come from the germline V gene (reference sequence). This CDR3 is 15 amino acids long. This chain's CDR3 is CAWSVRQGAGNTIYF. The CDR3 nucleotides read TGTGCCTGGAGTGTACGACAGGGTGCTGGAAACACCATATATTTT.

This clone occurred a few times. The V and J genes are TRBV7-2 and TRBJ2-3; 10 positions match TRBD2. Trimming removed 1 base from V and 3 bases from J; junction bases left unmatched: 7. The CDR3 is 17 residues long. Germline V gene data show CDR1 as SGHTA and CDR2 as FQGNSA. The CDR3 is CASSLGPASGGTDTQYF. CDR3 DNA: TGTGCCAGCAGCTTAGGTCCGGCTAGCGGGGGAACAGATACGCAGTATTTT.

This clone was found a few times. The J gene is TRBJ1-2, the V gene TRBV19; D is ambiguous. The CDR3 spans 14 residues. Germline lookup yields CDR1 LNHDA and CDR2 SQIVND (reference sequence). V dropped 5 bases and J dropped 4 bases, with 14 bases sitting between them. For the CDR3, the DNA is TGTGCCAGTAGTGCCGGATGGCAGAGCTATGGCTACACCTTC. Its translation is CASSAGWQSYGYTF.

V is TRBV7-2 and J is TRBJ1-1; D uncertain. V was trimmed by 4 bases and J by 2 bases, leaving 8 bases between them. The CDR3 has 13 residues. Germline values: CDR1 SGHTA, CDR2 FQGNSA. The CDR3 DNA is TGTGCCAGCAGCTCTTCAAGAAACACTGAAGCTTTCTTT. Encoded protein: CASSSSRNTEAFF.

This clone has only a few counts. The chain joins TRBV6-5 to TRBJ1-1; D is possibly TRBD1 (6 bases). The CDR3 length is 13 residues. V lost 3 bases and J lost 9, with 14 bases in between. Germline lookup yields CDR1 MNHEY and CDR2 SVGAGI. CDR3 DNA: TGTGCCAGCAGTTATCCCGGACAGCTACAAGCTTTCTTT. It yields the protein CASSYPGQLQAFF.

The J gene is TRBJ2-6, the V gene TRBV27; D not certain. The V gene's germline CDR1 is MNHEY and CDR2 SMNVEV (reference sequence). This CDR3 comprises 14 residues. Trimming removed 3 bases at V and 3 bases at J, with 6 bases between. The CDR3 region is CASSFSLGANVLTF. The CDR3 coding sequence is TGTGCCAGCAGTTTCTCCCTTGGGGCCAACGTCCTGACTTTC.

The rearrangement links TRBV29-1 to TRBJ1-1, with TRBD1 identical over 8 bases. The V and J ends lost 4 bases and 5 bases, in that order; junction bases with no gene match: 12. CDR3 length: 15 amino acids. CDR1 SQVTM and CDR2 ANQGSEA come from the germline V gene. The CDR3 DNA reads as TGCAGCGTTGTTCGCGACAGGGGCGAAGGTACTGAAGCTTTCTTT. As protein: CSVVRDRGEGTEAFF.